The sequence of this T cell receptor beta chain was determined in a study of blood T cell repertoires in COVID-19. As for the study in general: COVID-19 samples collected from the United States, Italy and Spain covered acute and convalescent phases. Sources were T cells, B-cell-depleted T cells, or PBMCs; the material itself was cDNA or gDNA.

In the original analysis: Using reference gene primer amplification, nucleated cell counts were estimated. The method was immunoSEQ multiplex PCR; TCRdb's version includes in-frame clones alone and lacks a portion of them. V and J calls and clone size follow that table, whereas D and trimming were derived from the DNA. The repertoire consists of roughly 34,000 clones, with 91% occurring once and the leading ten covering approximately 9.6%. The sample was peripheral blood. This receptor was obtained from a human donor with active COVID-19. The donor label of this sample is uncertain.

The CDR3, as DNA: TGTGCCAGCAGCTCACCGACTAGCGGCTACTACGAGCAGTACTTC. Translation: CASSSPTSGYYEQYF. J is TRBJ2-7 and V is TRBV13; 9 nucleotides align to TRBD2. The V gene's germline CDR1 is PRHDT and CDR2 FYEKMQ (reference sequence). V gave up 4 bases and J gave up 3 bases; unmatched junction bases: 7. The length of the CDR3 is 15 residues. The whole variable domain, remainder taken from reference TRBV13 and TRBJ2-7, is AAGVIQSPRHLIKEKRETATLKCYPIPRHDTVYWYQQGPGQDPQFLISFYEKMQSDKGSIPDRFSAQQFSDYHSELNMSSLELGDSALYFCASSSPTSGYYEQYFGPGTRLTVT.